The subject of this entry is one TCR beta chain. Its antigen is still unknown. This sample is drawn from a study of T cell responses to AZD1222 COVID-19 vaccine. Whole-study results and caveats: The donor cohort was predominantly white British with a female majority, and clonal diversity may have been underestimated. With two AZD1222 doses given, Spike-specific TCR breadth and depth both rose.

TCRdb's copy holds only in-frame clones and misses some; the assay was immunoSEQ multiplex PCR. This sample carries roughly 97,000 clones, 85% to 90% of them seen once, and the ten largest clones take around 7%. The specimen was peripheral blood, collected on day 0 of AZD1222 vaccination. This TCR came from an adult in good health.

The CDR3 bases are TGTGCCAGCAGTAGCGGGGGCCCCACAGATACGCAGTATTTT. As protein: CASSSGGPTDTQYF. This chain connects TRBV28 to TRBJ2-3; 8 bases are a match to TRBD2. With V trimmed by 5 bases and J by 2 bases, 3 bases remained unmatched. The CDR3 totals 14 residues. From germline, CDR1 is MDHEN and CDR2 SYDVKM.